The clone carrying this T cell receptor (beta chain) was recorded at least ten times. The source of the sample is a study of early T cells in non-severe SARS-CoV-2 infection. TCRdb itself ran the 5' RACE reads through MiXCR, one entry per CDR3 protein. The data contain around 30,000 distinct CDR3 sequences, roughly 5% of them seen just once; the ten biggest clones take up approximately 25%. This TCR was sampled from an adult who was a healthcare worker with PCR-confirmed SARS-CoV-2 infection or an uninfected control (not recorded which). What was sequenced was whole blood.

The CDR3 protein is CASSLDSNLNTEAFF. CDR3 DNA: TGTGCCAGCAGCTTAGATTCCAACCTGAACACTGAAGCTTTCTTT. The chain employs TRBV11-3 and TRBJ1-1; D is unclear. V lost 0 bases and J 0 bases, leaving 8 bases between the germline ends. Germline V lookup: CDR1 SGHNT, CDR2 YENEEA. The length of the CDR3 is 15 residues. The whole variable domain, remainder taken from reference TRBV11-3 and TRBJ1-1, is EAGVVQSPRYKIIEKKQPVAFWCNPISGHNTLYWYLQNLGQGPELLIRYENEEAVDDSQLPKDRFSAERLKGVDSTLKIQPAELGDSAVYLCASSLDSNLNTEAFFGQGTRLTVV.